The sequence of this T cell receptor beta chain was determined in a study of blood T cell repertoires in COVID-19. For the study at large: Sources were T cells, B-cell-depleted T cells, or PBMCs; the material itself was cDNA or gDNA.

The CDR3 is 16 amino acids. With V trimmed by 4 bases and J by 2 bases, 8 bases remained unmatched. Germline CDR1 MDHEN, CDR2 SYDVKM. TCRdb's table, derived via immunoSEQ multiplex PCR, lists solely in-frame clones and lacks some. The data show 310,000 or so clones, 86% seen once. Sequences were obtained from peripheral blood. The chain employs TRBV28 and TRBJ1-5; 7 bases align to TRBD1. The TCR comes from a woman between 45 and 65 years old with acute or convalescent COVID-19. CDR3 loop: CASSSPGQLGNQPQHF. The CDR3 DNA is TGTGCCAGCAGTTCACCGGGACAGCTGGGCAATCAGCCCCAGCATTTT.